The 6 T cell receptor beta chains presented below share a single source sample, sequenced in a study of beta chain features in type 1 diabetes (dated by TCRdb to the late 2010s). Points the paper makes about the study in general: A moderate but significant shortening of TCRB CDR3 length was observed in type 1 diabetes patients in all four CD4+ subsets.

Library preparation used the immunoSEQ multiplex PCR assay. The High Capacity cDNA Reverse Transcription Kit was used to reverse transcribe all of the isolated RNA, meaning that expressed TCRB transcripts were what got sequenced. TCRdb took this table from immuneACCESS and kept in-frame rearrangements with V and J called. Such tables lack part of the clones; where checked against another copy, unresolved V genes explain under half of the gap, and the rest is unexplained. Present in this sample are 200,000 to 250,000 clones, about 15% of which were seen just once. The ten top clones hold almost 0.02% of the sample. The antigens for these receptors are not known. Sequencing used naive CD4+ T cells from blood. Per the publication, the cell subset or site label means: true naive CD4+ T cells. Receptor source: a man aged 25-45 years with type 1 diabetes.

This clone occurred a few times. This chain links TRBV25-1 with TRBJ2-7, with D possibly TRBD1 on 6 matching bases. The CDR3 contains 13 residues. The V gene's germline CDR1 is MGHDK and CDR2 SYGVNS. Trimming removed 6 bases at V and 7 bases at J, with 16 bases between. CDR3 DNA sequence: TGTGCCAGCAGGCAGGGTTCGAGGGGGGAGCAGTACTTC. This translates into CASRQGSRGEQYF.

The gene calls are TRBV7-9 and TRBJ2-7, with unresolved D. Trimming pared 1 base from V and 2 bases from J, leaving 12 bases between. The CDR3 loop spans 15 amino acids. From germline, CDR1 is SEHNR and CDR2 FQNEAQ (reference sequence). The CDR3 region is CASSLGPQVPYEQYF. CDR3 DNA: TGTGCCAGCAGCTTAGGGCCCCAGGTACCCTACGAGCAGTACTTC.

This clone was observed a few times. The rearrangement links TRBV5-1 to TRBJ1-1, with D possibly matching TRBD1 (6 bases). V lost 1 base and J 0 bases, leaving 16 bases between the germline ends. CDR1 and CDR2 from the germline V gene are SGHRS and YFSETQ. The CDR3 is 17 residues long. The CDR3 DNA sequence: TGCGCCAGCAGCTTGACAGGGATTGACTCCATGAACACTGAAGCTTTCTTT. Translation gives CASSLTGIDSMNTEAFF.

A remark on this clone: The identical CDR3 is also encoded by other nucleotide sequences in the sample. The CDR3 sequence: CASSLEGGSNQPQHF. The CDR3 DNA reads as TGCGCCAGCAGCTTGGAAGGGGGCAGCAATCAGCCCCAGCATTTT. This chain joins TRBV5-1 and TRBJ1-5; 7 positions match TRBD1. Germline-derived CDR1 and CDR2 are SGHRS and YFSETQ. The length of the CDR3 is 15 residues. After removal of 0 bases from V and 1 base from J, the junction contained 1 base not matched to a gene.

The sample holds a few counts of this clone. V and J are TRBV5-1 and TRBJ2-7; D not certain. CDR1 is SGHRS, CDR2 YFSETQ, per germline. The V and J ends lost 0 bases and 2 bases respectively, with 15 bases between them. This CDR3 is built from 16 residues. CDR3 sequence (DNA): TGCGCCAGCAGCTTGGAGATGCAGGTGCGCCCCTACGAGCAGTACTTC. Amino acids: CASSLEMQVRPYEQYF.

This clone has only a few counts. The CDR3 sequence: CSARSWNEQFF. The CDR3 nucleotides read TGCAGTGCTAGAAGCTGGAATGAGCAGTTCTTC. The V and J genes are TRBV20-1 and TRBJ2-1; D is unclear. CDR3 size: 11 residues. CDR1 is DFQATT, CDR2 SNEGSKA, per germline (reference sequence). Deletions cut 2 bases from V and 7 bases from J, with 6 bases between.